The 16 T cell receptor beta chains in this list originate from one sample, sequenced in a study of CXCR3-negative and CXCR3-positive naive CD8 T cells. Broader study findings: CXCR3-positive naive cells carried more hydrophobic TRB CDR3s than CXCR3-negative ones.

5' RACE that incorporated UMI labels was used to prepare the TRB cDNA libraries. Reanalyzing the 5' RACE reads, TCRdb keeps one entry per CDR3 protein, without DNA. Its table records about 130,000 distinct CDR3 sequences. No antigen has been assigned to these receptors. Sequencing was carried out using naive CXCR3+ CD8+ T cells from blood. Subset of the sample: CD45RO-CCR7+CD27+CD95- naive CD8+ T cells expressing CXCR3 (TNR3+). The receptors stem from a human donor in good health. Some clones in this sample may be carry-over from other donors' samples.

The CDR3 loop is CSAGGGYEQYF. This chain uses TRBV29-1 with TRBJ2-7; TCRdb returns TRBD1, unconfirmable since there is no DNA. The CDR3 is 11 amino acids. Germline CDR1 reads SQVTM; CDR2 reads ANQGSEA.

The chain combines TRBV18 with TRBJ2-7; TCRdb lists TRBD2, though no DNA is available to test this call. The V gene's germline CDR1 is KGHSH and CDR2 LQKENI. This CDR3 contains 16 residues. The CDR3 loop reads CASSDEPLAGLYEQYF. The full variable domain, with the rest looked up from reference TRBV18 and TRBJ2-7, is NAGVMQNPRHLVRRRGQEARLRCSPMKGHSHVYWYRQLPEEGLKFMVYLQKENIIDESGMPKERFSAEFPKEGPSILRIQQVVRGDSAAYFCASSDEPLAGLYEQYFGPGTRLTVT.

The chain links TRBV20-1 to TRBJ2-1; the TCRdb call, TRBD2, lacks DNA for checking. In germline, CDR1 is DFQATT, CDR2 SNEGSKA (reference sequence). The length of the CDR3 is 14 residues. This CDR3 reads CSALKRGSDNEQFF.

V is TRBV13 and J is TRBJ2-7; as DNA is missing, the TRBD1 call by TCRdb cannot be tested. The germline gives CDR1 PRHDT, CDR2 FYEKMQ (reference sequence). The CDR3 runs to 15 residues. Here the CDR3 reads CASSQRTGGGYEQYF.

V and J are TRBV29-1 and TRBJ2-1; the TRBD2 assignment by TCRdb is unverifiable without DNA. CDR1 is SQVTM and CDR2 is ANQGSEA in the germline V gene. This CDR3 is 15 amino acids long. The CDR3 spells CSATGAGGSYNEQFF.

The V call is TRBV6-2 or TRBV6-3, the J call TRBJ2-3; the TCRdb call, TRBD1, lacks DNA for checking. This CDR3 is 17 amino acids long. CDR1 MNHEY and CDR2 SVGEGT come from the germline V gene. CDR3 in amino acids: CASTSLRRDRSTDTQYF.

CDR3 amino acids: CASRQGGLGDFEQYF. V is TRBV10-3 and J is TRBJ2-7; without DNA, the TCRdb call of TRBD1 cannot be checked. The CDR3 has 15 amino acids. Looked up from germline, CDR1 is ENHRY and CDR2 is SYGVKD.

The chain employs TRBV18 and TRBJ2-7; lacking DNA, the TRBD2 call made by TCRdb goes unchecked. Germline lookup yields CDR1 KGHSH and CDR2 LQKENI. The CDR3 is made up of 15 amino acids. CDR3 residues: CASSPAGGTINEQYF.

The V and J genes are TRBV29-1 and TRBJ2-1; there is no DNA to check the TCRdb D call of TRBD1. The CDR3 totals 14 residues. The germline V gene has CDR1 SQVTM and CDR2 ANQGSEA. CDR3 protein: CSVEVQGNYDEQFF.

The chain joins TRBV20-1 to TRBJ2-7; checking the TCRdb D call of TRBD2 is not possible without DNA. In germline, CDR1 is DFQATT, CDR2 SNEGSKA (reference sequence). CDR3 length equals 13 residues. The CDR3 loop is CSARVRASYEQYF.

The CDR3 region is CASSLRESGNTIYF. The J gene is TRBJ1-3, the V gene TRBV7-9. The CDR3 totals 14 residues. Germline CDR1 is SEHNR and CDR2 is FQNEAQ (reference sequence).

The chain links TRBV11-2 to TRBJ2-7. Germline CDR1 is SGHAT and CDR2 is FQNNGV. CDR3 size: 15 residues. CDR3 region: CASSLGLDLGYEQYF.

This chain joins TRBV27 and TRBJ1-2. CDR1 is MNHEY and CDR2 is SMNVEV in the germline V gene (reference sequence). This CDR3 spans 13 amino acids. CDR3 region: CASRRQATGGYTF.

The chain joins TRBV28 to TRBJ2-7; TCRdb names TRBD2, which stays unverified in the absence of DNA. The CDR3 covers 11 residues. CDR1 and CDR2 (germline): MDHEN, SYDVKM. CDR3 loop: CASSPLVVQYF.

The chain has TRBV28 and TRBJ2-5; TCRdb selects TRBD1, and the lack of DNA leaves this call unchecked. This CDR3 is built from 14 residues. Germline V gene data show CDR1 as MDHEN and CDR2 as SYDVKM. The CDR3 loop is CASSAWTGEETQYF.

V is TRBV7-2 and J is TRBJ2-2; there is no DNA to check the TCRdb D call of TRBD1. The germline V gene encodes CDR1 SGHTA and CDR2 FQGNSA. This CDR3 is 13 amino acids long. CDR3: CAGQGANTGELFF.